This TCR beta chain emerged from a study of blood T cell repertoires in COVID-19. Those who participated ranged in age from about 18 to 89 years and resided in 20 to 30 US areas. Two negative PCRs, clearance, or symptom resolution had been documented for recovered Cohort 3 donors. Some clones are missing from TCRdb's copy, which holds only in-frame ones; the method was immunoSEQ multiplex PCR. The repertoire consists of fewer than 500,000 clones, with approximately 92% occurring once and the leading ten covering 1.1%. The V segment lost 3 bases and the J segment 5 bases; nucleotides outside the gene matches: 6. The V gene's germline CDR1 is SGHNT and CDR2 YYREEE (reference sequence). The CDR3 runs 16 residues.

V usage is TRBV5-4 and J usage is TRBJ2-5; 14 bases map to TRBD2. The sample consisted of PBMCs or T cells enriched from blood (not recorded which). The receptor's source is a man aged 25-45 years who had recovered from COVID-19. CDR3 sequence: CASSSGLAGGYETQYF. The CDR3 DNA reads TGTGCCAGCAGCTCTGGACTAGCGGGAGGTTATGAGACCCAGTACTTC.